The clone carrying this T cell receptor beta chain was recorded only once. V was shortened by 5 bases and J by 2 bases, with 16 bases between the two germline ends. The CDR3 runs 15 residues. Germline V gene data show CDR1 as MDHEN and CDR2 as SYDVKM. In the original workflow: Cell counts per sample came from amplifying reference gene primers. The protocol was immunoSEQ multiplex PCR, while the TCRdb copy is restricted to in-frame clones and leaves out a portion. Clone size and the V and J calls come from that table; the DNA yielded D and trimming. The data show about 210,000 clones, about 87% seen once. Residents of around 24 US areas, aged about 18 to 95 years, made up the participants. The data originate from a study of blood T cell repertoires in COVID-19. Study in general: Donors in the United States, Italy and Spain gave samples during acute or convalescent COVID-19.

This receptor was identified in a man younger than 35 with acute COVID-19. The chain combines TRBV28 with TRBJ2-7; maybe TRBD2 (5 bases). Sample: PBMCs or T cells enriched from blood (not recorded which). The CDR3 coding sequence is TGTGCCAGCAGTCCCACCGGGGTGGGGACCTACGAGCAGTACTTC. This codes for CASSPTGVGTYEQYF.